Listed here are 32 T cell receptor beta chains from one sample, sequenced in a study of blood T cell repertoires in COVID-19. Sequenced by immunoSEQ multiplex PCR; TCRdb stores in-frame clones only, minus some. The table includes approximately 300,000 clones, 90% detected once. The specimen sequenced was PBMCs or T cells enriched from blood (not recorded which). These receptors all come from a man in his fifties or sixties who had recovered from COVID-19.

The genes are TRBV6-1 and TRBJ2-1; D is possibly TRBD2 (6 bases). V was cut by 3 bases and J by 0 bases, with 15 bases left in between. Germline values: CDR1 MNHNS, CDR2 SASEGT. The CDR3 runs to 17 residues. Written as DNA, the CDR3 is TGTGCCAGCAGTGAGGGGGGACCTCTCCTCTCCTACAATGAGCAGTTCTTC. It translates to CASSEGGPLLSYNEQFF.

V is TRBV5-1 and J is TRBJ1-2; D uncertain. Trimming removed 4 bases from V and 7 bases from J, with 17 bases in between. The CDR3 runs 14 residues. Germline lookup yields CDR1 SGHRS and CDR2 YFSETQ. DNA for the CDR3: TGCGCCAGCAGCCGGGATAAGGGCGTGGGTGGCTACACCTTC. This encodes CASSRDKGVGGYTF.

The gene calls are TRBV5-1 and TRBJ1-2; D not certain. Germline V gene data show CDR1 as SGHRS and CDR2 as YFSETQ. Between the trimmed V and J ends, which lost 4 bases and 4 bases, there was a span of 14 bases. CDR3 length: 14 residues. DNA for the CDR3: TGCGCCAGCAGCCCCGCGGGCGCGTCCTATGGCTACACCTTC. The encoded protein is CASSPAGASYGYTF.

This sequence joins TRBV25-1 and TRBJ1-5; tentative D call: TRBD1 (6 bases). V lost 3 bases to trimming and J lost 7 bases, with 13 bases between them. Per the germline V gene, CDR1 is MGHDK and CDR2 is SYGVNS. The CDR3 covers 14 residues. CDR3 amino acids: CASSETGVRQPQHF. For the CDR3, the DNA is TGTGCCAGCAGTGAGACAGGAGTCCGACAGCCCCAGCATTTT.

Regarding this clone: One end of the junction fails to match germline, which may point to a read error. V gene TRBV7-7 combines with J gene TRBJ2-5; D is uncertain. The CDR3 runs 15 residues. Germline V gives CDR1 SSHAT, CDR2 FNYEAQ (reference sequence). For the CDR3, the DNA is TGTGCTAGCAGCTTAATAGGCACAGCCCAAGAGACCCAGTACTTC. This encodes CASSLIGTAQETQYF.

The chain uses TRBV3-1 (or the pseudogene TRBV3-2) and TRBJ2-1, with TRBD2 as a possible D gene (6 bases). V lost 1 base to trimming and J lost 13 bases, with 11 bases between them. This CDR3 region has 12 residues. Per germline, CDR1 LGHDT and CDR2 YNNKEL (reference sequence). The DNA of the CDR3 is TGTGCCAGCAGCCAAGGCGGGGCTACTCAGTTCTTC. Its protein product is CASSQGGATQFF.

The rearrangement uses TRBV5-1 and TRBJ1-4, with TRBD1 matching 7 bases. The CDR3 covers 15 residues. Trimming cost V 4 bases and J 5 bases; bases outside gene matches: 8. Germline V gene data show CDR1 as SGHRS and CDR2 as YFSETQ. As DNA, the CDR3 is TGCGCCAGCAGCCCACGACAGGGCTCGAATGAAAAACTGTTTTTT. Its translation: CASSPRQGSNEKLFF.

The chain employs TRBV5-6 and TRBJ2-3; 9 positions match TRBD1. The V gene's germline CDR1 is SGHDT and CDR2 YYEEEE. Trimming took 2 bases from V and 3 from J; bases not matched to a gene: 1. This CDR3 has 14 amino acids. CDR3 protein: CASSFGQGTDTQYF. The CDR3 DNA reads TGTGCCAGCAGCTTCGGACAGGGGACAGATACGCAGTATTTT. The complete variable domain, with remaining parts taken from reference TRBV5-6 and TRBJ2-3, reads DAGVTQSPTHLIKTRGQQVTLRCSPKSGHDTVSWYQQALGQGPQFIFQYYEEEERQRGNFPDRFSGHQFPNYSSELNVNALLLGDSALYLCASSFGQGTDTQYFGPGTRLTVL.

The chain joins TRBV11-3 to TRBJ1-1; 9 nucleotides align to TRBD1. CDR3 length: 15 amino acids. Unmatched junction bases numbered 4, after V lost 2 bases and J lost 3 bases. Per the germline V gene, CDR1 is SGHNT and CDR2 is YENEEA. CDR3 nucleotides: TGTGCCAGCAGCTTACCCGGGACAGGGCACACTGAAGCTTTCTTT. This translates into CASSLPGTGHTEAFF. Complete variable domain (other parts from reference TRBV11-3 and TRBJ1-1): EAGVVQSPRYKIIEKKQPVAFWCNPISGHNTLYWYLQNLGQGPELLIRYENEEAVDDSQLPKDRFSAERLKGVDSTLKIQPAELGDSAVYLCASSLPGTGHTEAFFGQGTRLTVV.

This chain joins TRBV5-5 and TRBJ1-2; D is undetermined. Trimming took off 2 bases at V and 6 bases at J, with 17 bases between the two ends. Germline lookup yields CDR1 SGHKS and CDR2 YYEKEE (reference sequence). CDR3 length equals 15 residues. The CDR3 nucleotides read TGTGCCAGCAGCTTTTCAAACCCCCTTCGAGATGGCTACACCTTC. Amino acids: CASSFSNPLRDGYTF.

This clone was counted between two and nine times. Distinct nucleotide sequences in the sample also encode this CDR3. The chain couples TRBV27 to TRBJ1-2, with D uncertain. CDR3 size: 13 residues. Trimming removed 3 bases from V and 4 bases from J, with 9 bases in between. Germline-derived CDR1 and CDR2 are MNHEY and SMNVEV (reference sequence). Here the CDR3 DNA reads TGTGCCAGCAGTTTGGCCGGGTTCTATGGCTACACCTTC. Protein product: CASSLAGFYGYTF.

V gene TRBV6-5 combines with J gene TRBJ2-7, with TRBD1 matching 10 bases. With V trimmed by 5 bases and J by 4 bases, 8 bases remained unmatched. The CDR3 has 15 amino acids. Germline V gene sequence: CDR1 MNHEY, CDR2 SVGAGI. This CDR3 reads CASSSTDRGQYEQYF. As DNA, the CDR3 is TGTGCCAGCAGTAGCACCGACAGGGGGCAATACGAGCAGTACTTC.

The J gene is TRBJ1-2, the V gene TRBV5-1; the D gene is possibly TRBD1 (5 bases). Germline V gene sequence: CDR1 SGHRS, CDR2 YFSETQ. The CDR3 sequence is 15 residues long. V lost 1 base and J 3 bases, leaving 13 bases between the germline ends. Written as DNA, the CDR3 is TGCGCCAGCAGCTTGCATCGGGGGGTTGACTATGGCTACACCTTC. This encodes CASSLHRGVDYGYTF.

The chain couples TRBV10-1 to TRBJ1-4; TRBD1 is a possible D gene (5 bases). V lost 1 base and J lost 7, with 13 bases in between. The length of the CDR3 is 15 residues. The germline V gene has CDR1 WNHNN and CDR2 SYGVQD (reference sequence). In DNA form, the CDR3 reads TGCGCCAGCAGTGAGTTGCGGGGCATTGGTGAAAAACTGTTTTTT. It codes for CASSELRGIGEKLFF.

The V call is TRBV9, the J call TRBJ2-1; 13 nucleotides agree with TRBD2. The V segment lost 3 bases and the J segment 4 bases; nucleotides outside the gene matches: 4. The CDR3 loop spans 16 amino acids. The germline gives CDR1 SGDLS, CDR2 YYNGEE. CDR3 protein: CASSGPGLAGYNEQFF. The CDR3 bases are TGTGCCAGCAGCGGCCCGGGACTAGCGGGGTACAATGAGCAGTTCTTC. The variable domain in full, completed from reference TRBV9 and TRBJ2-1, reads DSGVTQTPKHLITATGQRVTLRCSPRSGDLSVYWYQQSLDQGLQFLIQYYNGEERAKGNILERFSAQQFPDLHSELNLSSLELGDSALYFCASSGPGLAGYNEQFFGPGTRLTVL.

The J gene is TRBJ2-2, the V gene TRBV6-2 or TRBV6-3; the match to TRBD2 covers 9 bases. Germline-derived CDR1 and CDR2 are MNHEY and SVGEGT. Trimming cost V 5 bases and J 0 bases; bases outside gene matches: 1. The CDR3 consists of 15 residues. The CDR3 DNA reads as TGTGCCAGCAGTGGACTAGCGCCGAACACCGGGGAGCTGTTTTTT. Its translation is CASSGLAPNTGELFF.

This chain links TRBV9 with TRBJ2-3; TRBD2 matches 14 bases. Germline loops: CDR1 SGDLS, CDR2 YYNGEE. The length of the CDR3 is 19 residues. J lost 3 bases, V lost 0 bases, and 9 bases had no gene match. The CDR3 sequence: CASSVAPWTSGRMTDTQYF. The CDR3 DNA sequence: TGTGCCAGCAGCGTAGCCCCTTGGACTAGCGGGAGGATGACAGATACGCAGTATTTT. The full variable domain, completed using reference TRBV9 and TRBJ2-3, is DSGVTQTPKHLITATGQRVTLRCSPRSGDLSVYWYQQSLDQGLQFLIQYYNGEERAKGNILERFSAQQFPDLHSELNLSSLELGDSALYFCASSVAPWTSGRMTDTQYFGPGTRLTVL.

The chain has TRBV2 and TRBJ1-3, with D maybe TRBD1 (5 bases). Trimming pared 0 bases from V and 1 base from J, leaving 10 bases between. The CDR3 has 16 amino acids. The V gene's germline CDR1 is SNHLY and CDR2 FYNNEI. CDR3 sequence reads: CASSEATVASGNTIYF. The CDR3 DNA follows: TGTGCCAGCAGTGAAGCGACAGTGGCTTCTGGAAACACCATATATTTT.

The chain is built from TRBV19 and TRBJ1-4; D call uncertain. The CDR3 covers 15 residues. Germline values: CDR1 LNHDA, CDR2 SQIVND (reference sequence). V lost 6 bases and J 0 bases, leaving 11 bases between the germline ends. CDR3 bases: TGTGCCAGTAGCCCCAAAACTGCAACTAATGAAAAACTGTTTTTT. Amino acids: CASSPKTATNEKLFF.

The V gene is TRBV5-5, the J gene TRBJ2-1, with a weak D call TRBD2 (5 bases). Germline V gene sequence: CDR1 SGHKS, CDR2 YYEKEE (reference sequence). Trimming left V 0 bases short and J 8 bases short, with 6 bases between. This CDR3 has 12 amino acids. CDR3 in amino acids: CASSLAGYEQFF. For the CDR3, the DNA is TGTGCCAGCAGCTTGGCGGGGTATGAGCAGTTCTTC.

This clone was picked up one time. The chain recombines TRBV19 with TRBJ1-2; possible D gene TRBD1, 5 bases. The germline CDR1 and CDR2 sequences are LNHDA and SQIVND (reference sequence). This CDR3 has 13 amino acids. Trimming cost V 8 bases and J 4 bases, with 14 bases left between them. CDR3 region: CASRAGTGYGYTF. In nucleotides, the CDR3 is TGTGCCAGTCGGGCAGGGACTGGCTATGGCTACACCTTC.

The chain combines TRBV5-4 with TRBJ2-3; no clear D. V was trimmed by 4 bases and J by 2 bases, leaving 11 bases between them. CDR3 length equals 14 residues. Germline loops: CDR1 SGHNT, CDR2 YYREEE (reference sequence). CDR3 nucleotides: TGTGCCAGCAGCCCGACAATTTCCACAGATACGCAGTATTTT. Its translation: CASSPTISTDTQYF.

The chain combines TRBV5-5 with TRBJ2-7, with 7 bases lining up with TRBD1. Germline assignment: CDR1 SGHKS and CDR2 YYEKEE (reference sequence). V was clipped by 2 bases and J by 3 bases; unmatched bases: 8. CDR3 length equals 15 residues. CDR3 sequence reads: CASSFETGPLYEQYF. The DNA for the CDR3 is TGTGCCAGCAGCTTCGAGACAGGGCCTCTCTACGAGCAGTACTTC. Complete variable domain (other parts from reference TRBV5-5 and TRBJ2-7): DAGVTQSPTHLIKTRGQQVTLRCSPISGHKSVSWYQQVLGQGPQFIFQYYEKEERGRGNFPDRFSARQFPNYSSELNVNALLLGDSALYLCASSFETGPLYEQYFGPGTRLTVT.

The chain couples TRBV7-9 to TRBJ2-1; D is possibly TRBD2 (5 bases). The ends were cut back, 1 base at V and 3 bases at J, with 10 bases in the middle. Germline CDR1 is SEHNR and CDR2 is FQNEAQ (reference sequence). The CDR3 contains 15 residues. CDR3 amino acids: CASSLEVDFYNEQFF. The CDR3, as DNA: TGTGCCAGCAGCTTAGAGGTGGACTTCTACAATGAGCAGTTCTTC.

The chain employs TRBV19 and TRBJ1-2; D is unresolved. Germline lookup yields CDR1 LNHDA and CDR2 SQIVND (reference sequence). The CDR3 has 14 residues. Trimming removed 5 bases at V and 4 bases at J, with 14 bases between. The CDR3: CASSATRGTYGYTF. The CDR3 bases are TGTGCCAGTAGTGCTACACGGGGTACCTATGGCTACACCTTC.

The sample holds one count of this clone. This sequence joins TRBV2 and TRBJ2-3; no firm D call. Germline V gives CDR1 SNHLY, CDR2 FYNNEI. The CDR3 is 13 amino acids. The V gene lost 3 bases and the J gene lost 5 bases, with 9 bases spanning the gap. The CDR3 nucleotides are TGTGCCAGCAGTGATCGTGAGGAAGATACGCAGTATTTT. This gives the protein CASSDREEDTQYF.

V usage is TRBV5-1 and J usage is TRBJ1-1; TRBD1 is a possible D gene (5 bases). Trimming left V 3 bases short and J 1 base short, with 19 bases between. This CDR3 is 17 amino acids long. Germline assignment: CDR1 SGHRS and CDR2 YFSETQ. The CDR3 DNA reads TGCGCCAGCAGCTCGACCAAACAGGCCCCAACGAACACTGAAGCTTTCTTT. It yields the protein CASSSTKQAPTNTEAFF.

This chain connects TRBV30 to TRBJ1-1, with D perhaps matching TRBD1 (5 bases). The germline V gene encodes CDR1 GTSNPN and CDR2 SVGIG (reference sequence). V was pared by 0 bases and J by 1 base, with 15 bases between. There are 16 residues in the CDR3. CDR3 sequence (DNA): TGTGCCTGGAGTGTAGGGGCCGGAACAAAGAACACTGAAGCTTTCTTT. As protein: CAWSVGAGTKNTEAFF.

This chain connects TRBV12-3 or TRBV12-4 to TRBJ2-3, with D hard to call. Between the trimmed V and J ends, which lost 7 bases and 7 bases, there was a span of 12 bases. The CDR3 has 12 residues. The chain's CDR3 is CASKTNSHTQYF. As DNA, the CDR3 is TGTGCCAGCAAGACAAATAGTCATACGCAGTATTTT.

This chain joins TRBV11-2 and TRBJ1-1; D gene ambiguous. V lost 0 bases to trimming and J lost 6 bases, with 11 bases between them. This CDR3 has 14 residues. Germline V gives CDR1 SGHAT, CDR2 FQNNGV. The CDR3 loop reads CASSLDPNRAEAFF. The DNA of the CDR3 is TGTGCCAGCAGCTTAGACCCGAATCGAGCTGAAGCTTTCTTT. Filled out from reference TRBV11-2 and TRBJ1-1, the complete variable domain reads EAGVAQSPRYKIIEKRQSVAFWCNPISGHATLYWYQQILGQGPKLLIQFQNNGVVDDSQLPKDRFSAERLKGVDSTLKIQPAKLEDSAVYLCASSLDPNRAEAFFGQGTRLTVV.

The chain joins TRBV24-1 to TRBJ2-2; D remains ambiguous. CDR3 length equals 17 residues. V gave up 5 bases and J gave up 0 bases, with 15 bases separating them. The V gene's germline CDR1 is KGHDR and CDR2 SFDVKD. The CDR3 DNA is TGTGCCACCAGTGCCCCAGGCCGAAAAACGAACACCGGGGAGCTGTTTTTT. It translates to CATSAPGRKTNTGELFF.

This clone was detected a few times. J is TRBJ2-6 and V is TRBV6-5; D possibly corresponds to TRBD2 (5 bases). The V gene's germline CDR1 is MNHEY and CDR2 SVGAGI. Trimming left V 6 bases short and J 1 base short, with 10 bases between. CDR3 length: 15 amino acids. CDR3 loop: CASSPGVSGANVLTF. CDR3 nucleotides: TGTGCCAGCAGCCCCGGGGTTTCTGGGGCCAACGTCCTGACTTTC.